The next 2 T cell receptor beta chains were all read from a single sample in a study of spatial heterogeneity in lung cancer. Overall study findings and caveats: Tracking of tumor mutation counts was seen in expanded intratumoral alpha and beta TCR counts.

Time point specified: sample taken at primary tumor resection. TCRdb redid the calling of the 5' RACE reads with MiXCR, one entry per CDR3 protein. Here the sample spans 9,500 to 10,000 distinct CDR3 sequences, about 6.9% being singletons. Their target antigens are unknown. The sequenced sample was lung tumor tissue, obtained at surgery. The receptor source for this set is a male donor with early-stage non-small cell lung cancer.

This clonotype has at least ten counts. V gene TRBV10-3 combines with J gene TRBJ2-7, with TRBD2 identical over 9 bases. This CDR3 has 15 residues. J was trimmed by 3 bases and V by 5 bases; bases with no gene match: 8. Germline CDR1 ENHRY, CDR2 SYGVKD. CDR3 sequence: CAISPGLAKNYEQYF. CDR3 coding DNA: TGTGCCATCAGTCCGGGACTAGCCAAGAACTACGAGCAGTACTTC.

This clonotype was observed many times. The CDR3 sequence: CASSDRNHLYEQYF. CDR3 in DNA: TGCGCCAGCAGCGACAGAAATCACCTCTACGAGCAGTACTTC. The V gene is TRBV10-1, the J gene TRBJ2-7, with D perhaps matching TRBD1 (5 bases). Germline V CDR1 and CDR2: WNHNN, SYGVQD (reference sequence). The CDR3 has 14 amino acids. Deletions cut 6 bases from V and 3 bases from J, with 15 bases between.